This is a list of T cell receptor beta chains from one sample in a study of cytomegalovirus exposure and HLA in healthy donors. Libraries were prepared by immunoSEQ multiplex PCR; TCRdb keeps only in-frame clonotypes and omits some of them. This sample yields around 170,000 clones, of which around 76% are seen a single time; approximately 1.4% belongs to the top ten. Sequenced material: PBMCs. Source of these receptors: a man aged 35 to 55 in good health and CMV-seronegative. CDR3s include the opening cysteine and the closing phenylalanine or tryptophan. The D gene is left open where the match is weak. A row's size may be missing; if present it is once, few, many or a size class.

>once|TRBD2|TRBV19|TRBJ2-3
TGTGCCACCCATAAAGGGAGCGGGAGCGTGGATACGCAGTATTTT
CATHKGSGSVDTQYF
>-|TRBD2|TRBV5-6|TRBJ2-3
TGTGCCAGCAGCGGGGGACTAGCGGGGGGGCCAAGCACAGATACGCAGTATTTT
CASSGGLAGGPSTDTQYF
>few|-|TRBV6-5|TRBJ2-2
TGTGCCAGCAAAGGGCAGGGGAACACCGGGGAGCTGTTTTTT
CASKGQGNTGELFF
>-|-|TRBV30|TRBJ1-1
TGTGCCTACTCTAGAGAAGTTGAAGCTTTCTTT
CAYSREVEAFF
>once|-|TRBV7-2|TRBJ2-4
TGTGCCAGCAGCTCTCCGTTCGGCGGGGGACACCTAGCCAAAAACATTCAGTACTTC
CASSSPFGGGHLAKNIQYF
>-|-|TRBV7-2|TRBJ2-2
TGTGCCAGCAGCTCCCCCCCCTCTTATTCCGGGGAGCTGTTTTTT
CASSSPPSYSGELFF
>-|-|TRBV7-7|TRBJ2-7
TGTGCTAGCAGCCCCGAGGACAGTACCTACGAGCAGTACTTC
CASSPEDSTYEQYF
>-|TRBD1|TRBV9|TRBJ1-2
TGTGCCAGCAGCGAAGGGACAGGGCCAGAGAGGGACTACACCTTC
CASSEGTGPERDYTF
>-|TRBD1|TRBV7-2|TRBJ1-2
TGTGCCAGCAGCTTAACAGGGGTTCGCGGCTACACCTTC
CASSLTGVRGYTF
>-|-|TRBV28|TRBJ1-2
TGTGCCAGCAGTTTAGAGTCCGCCCGGGGCTACACCTTC
CASSLESARGYTF
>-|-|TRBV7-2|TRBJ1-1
TGTGCCAGCAGCCGCGGACCTTTCGGGGAACCTTTGGCTTTCTTT
CASSRGPFGEPLAFF